This entry lists 2 T cell receptor beta chains sequenced from one sample in a study of T cells in tuberculosis. TCRdb's table, derived via immunoSEQ multiplex PCR, lists solely in-frame clones and lacks some. The repertoire consists of about 44,000 clones, with about 96% occurring once and the leading ten covering roughly 7%. The sequenced material came from PBMCs. All receptors derive from a donor aged 10-29 years with latent tuberculosis or without tuberculosis infection.

This chain joins TRBV29-1 and TRBJ2-3; D gene ambiguous. CDR1 is SQVTM and CDR2 is ANQGSEA in the germline V gene. There are 12 residues in the CDR3. The V and J ends lost 4 bases and 6 bases respectively, with 11 bases between them. CDR3 sequence reads: CSVVPRLDTQYF. CDR3 DNA sequence: TGCAGCGTTGTGCCCCGACTGGATACGCAGTATTTT.

This chain uses TRBV5-1 with TRBJ2-7, with TRBD2 matching 8 bases. J was trimmed by 2 bases and V by 0 bases; bases with no gene match: 4. The germline V gene encodes CDR1 SGHRS and CDR2 YFSETQ. The CDR3 covers 15 residues. CDR3 DNA: TGCGCCAGCAGCTTGGGTAGCGGGGTACCCTACGAGCAGTACTTC. As protein: CASSLGSGVPYEQYF. Full variable domain (outside the CDR3, taken from reference TRBV5-1 and TRBJ2-7): KAGVTQTPRYLIKTRGQQVTLSCSPISGHRSVSWYQQTPGQGLQFLFEYFSETQRNKGNFPGRFSGRQFSNSRSEMNVSTLELGDSALYLCASSLGSGVPYEQYFGPGTRLTVT.